This is a list of T cell receptor beta chains from one sample in a study of T cell repertoires in cytomegalovirus infection. In TCRdb, the reads were re-called with MiXCR into one record per CDR3 protein. The sample records more than 400,000 distinct CDR3 sequences, 26% being singletons. The sample comprised PBMCs. These receptors were taken from a human donor in good health (CMV status not recorded). Some clones in this sample may be carry-over from other donors' samples. Both conserved end residues are part of each CDR3. Fields, in order: D gene, J gene, clone size, V gene, CDR3 protein, CDR3 DNA. D genes are given only for firm matches. Where a row states a size, it is once, few, many or the class of an expanded clone; other rows omit it.

>TRBD2|TRBJ2-2|many|TRBV7-7
CASSPGLAGTGELFF
TGTGCCAGCAGCCCGGGACTAGCGGGAACCGGGGAGCTGTTTTTT
>-|TRBJ1-5|-|TRBV19
CASSKGTGGLRPQHF
TGTGCCAGTAGTAAGGGGACGGGCGGCTTAAGGCCCCAGCATTTT
>-|TRBJ2-1|-|TRBV10-3
CAISDRSNEQFF
TGTGCCATCAGTGACCGGTCCAATGAGCAGTTCTTC
>-|TRBJ2-2|-|TRBV9
CASSVVTGELFF
TGTGCCAGCAGCGTCGTAACCGGGGAGCTGTTTTTT
>-|TRBJ2-1|-|TRBV9
CASSVLLSDEQFF
TGTGCCAGCAGCGTACTTCTCAGTGATGAGCAGTTCTTC
>TRBD1|TRBJ2-7|many|TRBV7-2
CASSRDRGIDEQYF
TGTGCCAGCAGCCGGGACAGGGGCATAGACGAGCAGTACTTC
>-|TRBJ1-6|few|TRBV11-2
CASSLGAGGNSPLHF
TGTGCCAGCAGCTTGGGTGCAGGCGGGAATTCACCCCTCCACTTT
>TRBD1|TRBJ1-4|few|TRBV6-5
CASSHRGHEKLFF
TGTGCCAGCAGCCACAGGGGTCATGAAAAACTGTTTTTT
>-|TRBJ1-2|few|TRBV6-1
CASSERPGRGGYTF
TGTGCCAGCAGTGAACGCCCGGGGCGAGGTGGCTACACCTTC
>TRBD2|TRBJ2-2|-|TRBV10-3
CATLETSGRTGELFF
TGTGCCACGCTGGAGACTAGCGGGAGAACCGGGGAGCTGTTTTTT
>TRBD2|TRBJ2-3|few|TRBV7-2
CASSRTSVHTDTQYF
TGTGCCAGCAGCCGAACTAGCGTTCACACAGATACGCAGTATTTT
>-|TRBJ2-7|-|TRBV29-1
CSGRSTVLAYEQYF
TGCAGCGGCCGTTCGACAGTATTAGCCTACGAGCAGTACTTC
>-|TRBJ2-3|few|TRBV6-2/TRBV6-3
CASKSGGTDTQYF
TGTGCCAGCAAGTCCGGGGGAACAGATACGCAGTATTTT
>TRBD2|TRBJ2-1|-|TRBV7-2
CASSSEPGLAGAVEQFF
TGTGCCAGCAGCTCGGAACCGGGACTAGCGGGAGCTGTTGAGCAGTTCTTC
>-|TRBJ1-3|-|TRBV2
CASRDEGSGNTIYF
TGTGCCAGCAGGGATGAGGGGAGCGGAAACACCATATATTTT
>-|TRBJ1-2|-|TRBV12-3/TRBV12-4
CASSLPRRAHGYTF
TGTGCCAGCAGTTTACCTCGCAGGGCTCATGGCTACACCTTC
>TRBD1|TRBJ1-2|-|TRBV20-1
CSADRTGTPNYGYTF
TGCAGTGCTGACAGGACAGGGACGCCTAACTATGGCTACACCTTC
>-|TRBJ1-6|few|TRBV19
CASSISGRNYNSPLHF
TGTGCCAGTAGTATCTCTGGCAGGAACTATAATTCACCCCTCCACTTT
>-|TRBJ1-5|-|TRBV6-2/TRBV6-3
CASSYEGGGAKNQPQHF
TGTGCCAGCAGTTACGAGGGAGGAGGGGCAAAAAATCAGCCCCAGCATTTT
>TRBD1|TRBJ1-3|-|TRBV4-3
CASSLTPGQGLNTIYF
TGCGCCAGCAGCCTAACTCCGGGACAGGGTCTAAACACCATATATTTT
>-|TRBJ1-4|-|TRBV14
CASGAGPGEKLFF
TGTGCCAGCGGAGCGGGGCCGGGGGAAAAACTGTTTTTT
>-|TRBJ1-2|many|TRBV7-2
CASSLYPPSMDILPTYGYTF
TGTGCCAGCAGCTTATACCCCCCCTCCATGGACATCCTCCCGACATACGGCTACACCTTC
>TRBD2|TRBJ2-7|few|TRBV7-2
CASSLSGTRSLVQYF
TGTGCCAGCAGCTTATCAGGGACTAGATCTCTGGTGCAGTACTTC
>-|TRBJ2-7|once|TRBV6-6
CASSQTSYEQYF
TGTGCCAGCAGTCAGACTTCTTACGAGCAGTACTTC
>-|TRBJ2-1|many|TRBV7-9
CASSLEALHNEQFF
TGTGCCAGCAGCCTAGAAGCATTACACAATGAGCAGTTCTTC
>-|TRBJ2-2|-|TRBV4-1
CASSRSAGTSNTGELFF
TGCGCCAGCAGCCGATCCGCCGGGACATCGAACACCGGGGAGCTGTTTTTT